This T cell receptor (beta chain) comes out of a study of cytomegalovirus exposure and HLA in healthy donors. Study-level background: Previous work identified some 120 million unique TCR beta sequences from 200 million or so T cells.

Concerning this clone itself: The antigen is unknown.

It was with 60 Vbeta and 13 Jbeta primers that the PCR ran. Here immunoSEQ multiplex PCR was the method, and the copy in TCRdb shows in-frame clones only, minus some. The table lists around 150,000 clones, roughly 80% of them singletons. Germline V lookup: CDR1 MNHNS, CDR2 SASEGT. CDR3 length equals 13 residues. With 6 bases clipped from V and 2 bases from J, the junction kept 2 bases outside the gene matches. The study, taken as a whole, reports: Data from an earlier analysis indicated that most TCR beta V segments were productive either about 87% or about 30% of the time. In a later analysis, several top co-occurrence clusters appeared linked to parvovirus B19, influenza, CMV and Epstein-Barr virus. Later on, a genetic analysis was performed. It linked a missense variant in DCLRE1C with V- and J-gene trimming of TCR beta.

The TCR was taken from a human donor in good health. The sequencing sample was made of PBMCs. The rearrangement links TRBV6-1 to TRBJ2-3, with 7 bases that match TRBD1. The CDR3 coding sequence is TGTGCCAGCAGGGGACAGCTCACAGATACGCAGTATTTT. Its translation is CASRGQLTDTQYF.